This TCR beta chain came from a study of cytomegalovirus exposure and HLA in healthy donors. On the study more broadly: A preliminary data release comprised around 85 million unique TCRs obtained from HLA-typed donors.

The study ran its PCR with 60 Vbeta and 13 Jbeta primers. Profiled with immunoSEQ multiplex PCR; TCRdb holds only in-frame clones, not every one. The repertoire holds some 200,000 clones, approximately 84% seen once, with roughly 0.24% in the top ten. General study findings and limits: Most of the TCR beta V segments (in an earlier analysis) were productive either about 87% or about 30% of the time. When analyzed later, the rates of TCR association showed variation by HLA locus, with DRB1 the most and HLA-C the fewest. Researchers catalogued around 150 TCR beta chains as cytomegalovirus-associated.

Germline V gene sequence: CDR1 LNHDA, CDR2 SQIVND (reference sequence). Trimming pared 5 bases from V and 3 bases from J, leaving 14 bases between. This CDR3 contains 14 residues. To note about this clone: Its antigen remains unidentified.

Sequenced: PBMCs. The TCR comes from a girl in the first two years of life in good health and CMV-seronegative. The V call is TRBV19, the J call TRBJ2-7, with D possibly TRBD2 on 5 matching bases. The CDR3 nucleotides are TGTGCCAGTAGTCCTTCCCCGGGGTACTACGAGCAGTACTTC. It is translated as CASSPSPGYYEQYF.